Sequencing of this T cell receptor beta chain was carried out in a study of Graves' ophthalmopathy and Graves' hyperthyroidism. As for the study in general: Sampling took place at initial diagnosis, with peripheral blood obtained before any treatment.

This clonotype has at least ten counts. Antigen unknown. Other autoimmune diseases, uncontrolled infections, pregnancy or lactation ruled patients out of participation. What supplied the PBMCs was roughly 11 ml of fresh peripheral blood. Scientists amplified the TCR beta CDR3 regions from RNA transcripts. Investigators did first-round RT-PCR with HTBI primers, then second-round multiplex PCR. TCRdb reprocessed the multiplex PCR reads with MiXCR, giving one entry per CDR3 protein. The repertoire holds 200,000 to 250,000 distinct CDR3 sequences, with around 30% as singletons. J was trimmed by 7 bases and V by 4 bases; bases with no gene match: 6. The CDR3 runs to 14 residues. Germline V gene lookup returns CDR1 SGHRS and CDR2 YFSETQ. Study-wide results and caveats: Blood repertoires reportedly contained most expanded thyroid clonotypes above 0.001 frequency.

The TCR comes from a man in his forties or fifties with Graves' ophthalmopathy. The material sequenced was peripheral blood. The rearrangement joins TRBV5-1 to TRBJ2-2; 8 bases are shared with TRBD1. The DNA for the CDR3 is TGCGCCAGCAGCCCGGACAGGGAAGGCGGGGAGCTGTTTTTT. As protein: CASSPDREGGELFF.